Presented here are 12 T cell receptor beta chains from one specimen sequenced in a study of cytomegalovirus exposure and HLA in healthy donors. Vbeta (60) and Jbeta (13) primers were used in the PCR. Produced via immunoSEQ multiplex PCR; TCRdb's table is partial and in-frame only. This table has about 200,000 clones, about three quarters appearing once. The sequenced sample was PBMCs. Receptor source: a male donor in good health and CMV-seronegative.

The V and J genes are TRBV25-1 and TRBJ2-3; 10 bases map to TRBD2. Losses at the gene ends were 5 bases for V and 4 bases for J; bases not matched to a gene: 3. Germline CDR1 and CDR2: MGHDK and SYGVNS. There are 14 residues in the CDR3. The CDR3 DNA sequence: TGTGCCAGCAGTCCAGCGGGAGGGGCAGATACGCAGTATTTT. This sequence encodes CASSPAGGADTQYF.

The J gene is TRBJ1-2, the V gene TRBV7-2, with unresolved D. The V gene's germline CDR1 is SGHTA and CDR2 FQGNSA. CDR3 length: 15 amino acids. Between the trimmed V and J ends, which lost 1 base and 3 bases, there was a span of 12 bases. As DNA, the CDR3 is TGTGCCAGCAGCTTAGAACAGCCCATACACTATGGCTACACCTTC. Protein product: CASSLEQPIHYGYTF.

This clone has a single count. This sample includes further DNA sequences coding for the same CDR3. This chain links TRBV6-5 with TRBJ2-7; D might be TRBD2 (5 bases). The V end was cut by 6 bases, the J end by 1 base, with 16 bases between. Germline-derived CDR1 and CDR2 are MNHEY and SVGAGI. CDR3 size: 15 residues. As DNA, the CDR3 is TGTGCCAGCAGCTACGGCCGGCGAGGGTCCTACGAGCAGTACTTC. This gives the protein CASSYGRRGSYEQYF.

On this clone itself: The identical CDR3 is also encoded by other nucleotide sequences in the sample. The CDR3: CASSGGGSSYEQYF. The CDR3 coding sequence is TGTGCCAGCAGCGGAGGCGGGAGCTCCTACGAGCAGTACTTC. The genes are TRBV7-2 and TRBJ2-7, with 7 bases aligning to TRBD2. From germline, CDR1 is SGHTA and CDR2 FQGNSA. This CDR3 spans 14 amino acids. J was trimmed by 0 bases and V by 5 bases; bases with no gene match: 4.

This rearrangement joins TRBV5-6 to TRBJ1-1, with D unresolved. The CDR3 length is 14 residues. V lost 0 bases to trimming and J lost 3 bases, with 9 bases between them. CDR1 and CDR2 (germline): SGHDT, YYEEEE. The CDR3 spells CASSLDTVYTEAFF. CDR3 bases: TGTGCCAGCAGCTTGGACACCGTCTACACTGAAGCTTTCTTT.

The chain employs TRBV7-6 and TRBJ2-3; TRBD2 agrees at 10 bases. The CDR3 is 17 residues long. CDR1 is SGHVS and CDR2 is FNYEAQ in the germline V gene. Trimming cost V 1 base and J 1 base; bases outside gene matches: 5. CDR3 amino acids: CASSLGTGTSGTDTQYF. In DNA form, the CDR3 reads TGTGCCAGCAGCTTAGGTACCGGGACTAGCGGCACAGATACGCAGTATTTT.

V usage is TRBV18 and J usage is TRBJ2-7, with D perhaps TRBD1 (6 bases). The CDR3 covers 15 residues. CDR1 is KGHSH, CDR2 LQKENI, per germline. The germline V and J ends were trimmed by 3 bases and 0 bases, with 12 bases remaining between them. The CDR3 loop is CASSPDRLSSYEQYF. The CDR3 DNA reads TGTGCCAGCTCACCCGACAGGTTGAGCTCCTACGAGCAGTACTTC.

V is TRBV7-9 and J is TRBJ1-2; D remains unclear. From germline, CDR1 is SEHNR and CDR2 FQNEAQ (reference sequence). The CDR3 sequence is 12 residues long. Trimming took off 5 bases at V and 8 bases at J, with 12 bases between the two ends. In nucleotides, the CDR3 is TGTGCCAGCAGCCTCGGAGGTGGCGGCTACACCTTC. Protein sequence: CASSLGGGGYTF.

This chain links TRBV11-2 with TRBJ2-1; D not certain. Trimming removed 1 base from V and 8 bases from J, with 15 bases in between. This CDR3 is built from 15 residues. CDR1 SGHAT and CDR2 FQNNGV come from the germline V gene. DNA of the CDR3: TGTGCCAGCAGCTTAGGGCGCCGGGTCGACCATGAGCAGTTCTTC. This sequence encodes CASSLGRRVDHEQFF.

V gene TRBV30 combines with J gene TRBJ2-5, with a weak D call TRBD2 (6 bases). The germline V gene encodes CDR1 GTSNPN and CDR2 SVGIG (reference sequence). The CDR3 contains 14 residues. Deletions cut 3 bases from V and 2 bases from J, with 13 bases between. In DNA, the CDR3 is TGTGCCTGGAGGAATCTAGCGAGGCAAGAGACCCAGTACTTC. This translates into CAWRNLARQETQYF.

This chain joins TRBV6-6 and TRBJ2-1, with 7 bases fitting TRBD1. V shed 7 bases and J 2 bases; nucleotides not matched to a gene: 8. This CDR3 region has 15 residues. Looked up from germline, CDR1 is MNHNY and CDR2 is SVGAGI (reference sequence). The CDR3 here is CASILPQGAYNEQFF. The CDR3 nucleotides are TGTGCCAGCATACTACCCCAGGGGGCCTACAATGAGCAGTTCTTC.

This sequence joins TRBV13 and TRBJ1-2, with 9 bases lining up with TRBD1. Losses at the gene ends were 6 bases for V and 4 bases for J; bases not matched to a gene: 12. The CDR3 totals 16 residues. The V gene's germline CDR1 is PRHDT and CDR2 FYEKMQ (reference sequence). CDR3 amino acids: CASRDTGGDEVYGYTF. For the CDR3, the DNA is TGTGCCAGCAGGGACACAGGGGGCGATGAAGTCTATGGCTACACCTTC.